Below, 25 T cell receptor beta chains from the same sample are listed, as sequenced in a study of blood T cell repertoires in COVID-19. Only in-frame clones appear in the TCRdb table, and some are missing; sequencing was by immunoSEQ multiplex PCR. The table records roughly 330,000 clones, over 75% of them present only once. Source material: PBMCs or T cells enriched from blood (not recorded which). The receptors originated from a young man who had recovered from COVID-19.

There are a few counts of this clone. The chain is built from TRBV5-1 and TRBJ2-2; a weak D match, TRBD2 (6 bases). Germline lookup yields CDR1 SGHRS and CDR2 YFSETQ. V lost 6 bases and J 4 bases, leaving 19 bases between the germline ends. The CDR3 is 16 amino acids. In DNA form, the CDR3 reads TGCGCCAGCACCCTTCTGACGCGGGGCCCCACCGGGGAGCTGTTTTTT. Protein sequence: CASTLLTRGPTGELFF.

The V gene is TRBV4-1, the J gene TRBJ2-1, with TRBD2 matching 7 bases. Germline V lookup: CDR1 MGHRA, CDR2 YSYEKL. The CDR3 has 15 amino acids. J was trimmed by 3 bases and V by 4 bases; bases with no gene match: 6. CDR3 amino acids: CASSLQSGNYNEQFF. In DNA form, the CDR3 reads TGCGCCAGCAGCCTGCAGAGCGGGAACTACAATGAGCAGTTCTTC.

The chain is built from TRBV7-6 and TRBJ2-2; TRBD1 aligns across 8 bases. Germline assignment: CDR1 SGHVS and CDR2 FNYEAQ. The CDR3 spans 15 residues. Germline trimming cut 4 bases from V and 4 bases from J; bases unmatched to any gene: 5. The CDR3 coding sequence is TGTGCCAGCAGCTCCTGGACAGGGAGCACCGGGGAGCTGTTTTTT. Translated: CASSSWTGSTGELFF.

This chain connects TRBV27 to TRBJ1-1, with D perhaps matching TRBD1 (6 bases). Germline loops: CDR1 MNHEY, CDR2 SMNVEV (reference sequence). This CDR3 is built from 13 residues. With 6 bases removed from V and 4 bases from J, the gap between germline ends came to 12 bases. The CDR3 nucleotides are TGTGCCAGCAGAACCACAGGGAGCACTGAAGCTTTCTTT. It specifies CASRTTGSTEAFF.

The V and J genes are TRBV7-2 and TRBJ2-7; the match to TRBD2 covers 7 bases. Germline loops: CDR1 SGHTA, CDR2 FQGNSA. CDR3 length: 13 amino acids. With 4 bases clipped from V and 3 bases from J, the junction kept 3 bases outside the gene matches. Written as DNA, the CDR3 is TGTGCCAGCAGCTCTTGGACTAGCTACGAGCAGTACTTC. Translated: CASSSWTSYEQYF. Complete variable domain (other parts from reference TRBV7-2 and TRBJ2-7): GAGVSQSPSNKVTEKGKDVELRCDPISGHTALYWYRQSLGQGLEFLIYFQGNSAPDKSGLPSDRFSAERTGGSVSTLTIQRTQQEDSAVYLCASSSWTSYEQYFGPGTRLTVT.

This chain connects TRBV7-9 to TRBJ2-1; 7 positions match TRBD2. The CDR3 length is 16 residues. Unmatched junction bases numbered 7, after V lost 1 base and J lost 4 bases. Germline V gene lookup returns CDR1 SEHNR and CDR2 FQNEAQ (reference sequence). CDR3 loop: CASSLVSGDRYNEQFF. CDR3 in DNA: TGTGCCAGCAGCTTAGTGAGCGGGGACCGTTACAATGAGCAGTTCTTC.

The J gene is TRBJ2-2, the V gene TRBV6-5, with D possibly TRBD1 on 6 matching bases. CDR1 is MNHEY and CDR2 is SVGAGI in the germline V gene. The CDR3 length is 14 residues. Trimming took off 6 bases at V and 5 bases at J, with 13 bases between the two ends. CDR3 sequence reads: CASRGASETGELFF. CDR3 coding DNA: TGTGCCAGCAGGGGGGCCTCAGAAACCGGGGAGCTGTTTTTT.

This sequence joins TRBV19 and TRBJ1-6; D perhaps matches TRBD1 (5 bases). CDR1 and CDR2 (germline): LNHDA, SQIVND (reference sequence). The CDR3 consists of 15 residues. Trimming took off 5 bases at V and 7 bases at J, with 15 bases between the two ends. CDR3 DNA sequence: TGTGCCAGTAGTCAAGGGGATAGGTGGAATTCACCCCTCCACTTT. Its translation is CASSQGDRWNSPLHF.

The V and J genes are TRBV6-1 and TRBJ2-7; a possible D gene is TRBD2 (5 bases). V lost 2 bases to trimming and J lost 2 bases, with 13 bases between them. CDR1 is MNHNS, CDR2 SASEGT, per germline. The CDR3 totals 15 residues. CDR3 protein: CASSELVAPTYEQYF. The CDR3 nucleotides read TGTGCCAGCAGTGAATTGGTAGCGCCGACCTACGAGCAGTACTTC.

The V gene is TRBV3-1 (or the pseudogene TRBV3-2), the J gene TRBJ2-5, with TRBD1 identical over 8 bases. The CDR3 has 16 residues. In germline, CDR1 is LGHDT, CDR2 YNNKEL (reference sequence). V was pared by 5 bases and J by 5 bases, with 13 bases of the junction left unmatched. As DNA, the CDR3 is TGTGCCAGCAGCGAATACGGACAGGGCGAGTCGGAGACCCAGTACTTC. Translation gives CASSEYGQGESETQYF.

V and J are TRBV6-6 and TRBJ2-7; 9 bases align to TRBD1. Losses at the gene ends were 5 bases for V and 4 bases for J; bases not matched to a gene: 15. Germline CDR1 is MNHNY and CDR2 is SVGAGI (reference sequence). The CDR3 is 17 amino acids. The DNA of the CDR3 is TGTGCCAGCAGTCCGCACCTCCCGGGACAGGGAGGGTACGAGCAGTACTTC. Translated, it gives CASSPHLPGQGGYEQYF.

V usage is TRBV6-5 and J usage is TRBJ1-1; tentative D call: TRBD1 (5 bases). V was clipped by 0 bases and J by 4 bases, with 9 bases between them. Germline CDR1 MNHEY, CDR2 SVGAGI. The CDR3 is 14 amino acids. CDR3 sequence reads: CASSYSIDSTEAFF. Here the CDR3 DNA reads TGTGCCAGCAGTTACTCGATCGACAGCACTGAAGCTTTCTTT.

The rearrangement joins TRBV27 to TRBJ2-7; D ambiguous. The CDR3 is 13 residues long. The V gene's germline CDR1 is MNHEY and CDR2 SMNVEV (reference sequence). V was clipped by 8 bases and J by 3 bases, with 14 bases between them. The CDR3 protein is CASGRPPLYEQYF. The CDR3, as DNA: TGTGCCAGCGGCAGGCCTCCCCTCTACGAGCAGTACTTC.

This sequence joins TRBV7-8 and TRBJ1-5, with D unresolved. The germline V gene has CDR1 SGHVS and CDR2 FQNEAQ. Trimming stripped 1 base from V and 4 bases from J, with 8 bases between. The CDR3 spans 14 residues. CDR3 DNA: TGTGCCAGCAGCTTAGTGGGCGGGAATCAGCCCCAGCATTTT. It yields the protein CASSLVGGNQPQHF.

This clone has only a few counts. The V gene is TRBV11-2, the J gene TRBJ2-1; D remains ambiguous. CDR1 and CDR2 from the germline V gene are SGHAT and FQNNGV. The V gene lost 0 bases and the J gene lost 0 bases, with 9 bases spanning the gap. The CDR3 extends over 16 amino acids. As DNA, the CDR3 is TGTGCCAGCAGCTTAGACCCGGTGAGCTCCTACAATGAGCAGTTCTTC. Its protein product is CASSLDPVSSYNEQFF.

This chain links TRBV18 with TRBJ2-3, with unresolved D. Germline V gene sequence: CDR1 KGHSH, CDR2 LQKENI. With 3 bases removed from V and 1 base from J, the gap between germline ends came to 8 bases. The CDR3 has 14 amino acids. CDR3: CASSPLSGTDTQYF. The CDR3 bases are TGTGCCAGCTCACCCCTATCCGGCACAGATACGCAGTATTTT.

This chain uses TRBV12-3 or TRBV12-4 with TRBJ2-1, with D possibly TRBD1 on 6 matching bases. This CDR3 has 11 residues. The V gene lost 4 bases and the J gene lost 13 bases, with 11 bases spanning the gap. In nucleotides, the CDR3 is TGTGCCAGCAGTTCCAGGGGAGCCCAGTTCTTC. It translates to CASSSRGAQFF.

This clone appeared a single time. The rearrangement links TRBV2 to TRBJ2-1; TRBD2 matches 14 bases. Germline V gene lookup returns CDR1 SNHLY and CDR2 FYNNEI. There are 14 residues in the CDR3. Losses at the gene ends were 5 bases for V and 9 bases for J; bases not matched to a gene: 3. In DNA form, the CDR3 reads TGTGCCAGCAGTCGGACTAGCGGGGGGCTTGAGCAGTTCTTC. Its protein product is CASSRTSGGLEQFF.

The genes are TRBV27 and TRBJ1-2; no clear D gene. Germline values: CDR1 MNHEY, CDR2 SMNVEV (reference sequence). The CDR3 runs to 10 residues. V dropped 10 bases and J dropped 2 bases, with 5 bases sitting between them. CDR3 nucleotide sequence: TGTGCCACCTCGAACTATGGCTACACCTTC. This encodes CATSNYGYTF.

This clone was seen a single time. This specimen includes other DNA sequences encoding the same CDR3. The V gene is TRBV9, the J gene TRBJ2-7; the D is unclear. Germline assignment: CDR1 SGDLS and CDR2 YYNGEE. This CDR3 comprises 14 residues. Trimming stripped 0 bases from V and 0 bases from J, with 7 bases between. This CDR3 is CASSVGGSSYEQYF. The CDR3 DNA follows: TGTGCCAGCAGCGTAGGAGGTAGCTCCTACGAGCAGTACTTC. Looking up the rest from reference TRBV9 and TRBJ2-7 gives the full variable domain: DSGVTQTPKHLITATGQRVTLRCSPRSGDLSVYWYQQSLDQGLQFLIQYYNGEERAKGNILERFSAQQFPDLHSELNLSSLELGDSALYFCASSVGGSSYEQYFGPGTRLTVT.

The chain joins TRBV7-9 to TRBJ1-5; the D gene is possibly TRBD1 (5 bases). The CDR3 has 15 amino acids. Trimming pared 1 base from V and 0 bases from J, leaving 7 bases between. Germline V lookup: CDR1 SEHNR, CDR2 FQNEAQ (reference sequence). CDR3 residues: CASSLVGGSNQPQHF. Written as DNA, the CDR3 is TGTGCCAGCAGCTTAGTCGGGGGTAGCAATCAGCCCCAGCATTTT.

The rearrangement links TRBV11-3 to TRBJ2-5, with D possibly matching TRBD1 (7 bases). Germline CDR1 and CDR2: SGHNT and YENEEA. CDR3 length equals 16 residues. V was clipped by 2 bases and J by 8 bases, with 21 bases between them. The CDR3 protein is CASSLRGGTDKSTQYF. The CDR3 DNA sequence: TGTGCCAGCAGCTTACGAGGGGGGACAGACAAGAGTACCCAGTACTTC.

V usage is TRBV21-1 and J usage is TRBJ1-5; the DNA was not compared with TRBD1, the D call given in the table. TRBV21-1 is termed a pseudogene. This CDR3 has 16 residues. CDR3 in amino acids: CASSKYRGQDHQPQHF. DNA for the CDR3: TGTGCCAGCAGCAAATATAGGGGACAGGACCATCAGCCCCAGCATTTT.

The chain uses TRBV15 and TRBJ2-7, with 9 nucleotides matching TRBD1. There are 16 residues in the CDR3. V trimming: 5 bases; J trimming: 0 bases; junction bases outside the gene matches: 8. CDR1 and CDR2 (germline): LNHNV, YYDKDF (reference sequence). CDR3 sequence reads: CATSVGTGQSSYEQYF. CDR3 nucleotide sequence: TGTGCCACCAGCGTGGGGACAGGGCAAAGCTCCTACGAGCAGTACTTC.

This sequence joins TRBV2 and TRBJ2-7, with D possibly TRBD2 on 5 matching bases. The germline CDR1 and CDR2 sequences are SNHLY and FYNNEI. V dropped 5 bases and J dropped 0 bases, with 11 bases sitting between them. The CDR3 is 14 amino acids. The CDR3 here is CASSSSLGSYEQYF. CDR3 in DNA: TGTGCCAGCAGTTCTAGCCTCGGCTCCTACGAGCAGTACTTC.